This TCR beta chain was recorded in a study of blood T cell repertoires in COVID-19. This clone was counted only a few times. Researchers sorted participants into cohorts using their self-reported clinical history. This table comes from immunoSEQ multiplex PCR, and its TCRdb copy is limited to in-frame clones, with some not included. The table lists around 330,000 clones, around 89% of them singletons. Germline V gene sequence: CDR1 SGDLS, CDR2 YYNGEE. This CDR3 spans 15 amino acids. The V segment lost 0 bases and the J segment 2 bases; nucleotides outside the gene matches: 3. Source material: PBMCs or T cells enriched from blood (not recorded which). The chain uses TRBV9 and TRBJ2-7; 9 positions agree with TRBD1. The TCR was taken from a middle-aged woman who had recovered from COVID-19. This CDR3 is CASSVGGQGTYEQYF. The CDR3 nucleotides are TGTGCCAGCAGCGTAGGTGGACAGGGGACCTACGAGCAGTACTTC.